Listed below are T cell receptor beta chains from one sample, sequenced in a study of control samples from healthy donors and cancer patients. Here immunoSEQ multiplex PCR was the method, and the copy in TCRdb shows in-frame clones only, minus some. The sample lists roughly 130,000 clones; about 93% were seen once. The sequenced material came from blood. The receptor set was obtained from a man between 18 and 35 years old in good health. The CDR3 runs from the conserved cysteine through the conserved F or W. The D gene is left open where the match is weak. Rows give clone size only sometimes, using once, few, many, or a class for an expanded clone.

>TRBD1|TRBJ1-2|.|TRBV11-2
CASSLRDSGYTF
TGTGCCAGCAGCTTAAGGGACAGTGGCTACACCTTC
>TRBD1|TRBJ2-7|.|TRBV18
CASSPPGQEAYEQYF
TGTGCCAGCTCACCACCGGGACAGGAGGCCTACGAGCAGTACTTC
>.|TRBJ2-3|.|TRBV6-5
CASSSDSVTDTQYF
TGTGCCAGCAGTTCGGATTCTGTCACAGATACGCAGTATTTT
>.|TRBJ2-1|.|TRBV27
CASSSDVNPNEQFF
TGTGCCAGCAGTTCCGACGTTAATCCAAATGAGCAGTTCTTC
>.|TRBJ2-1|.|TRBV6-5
CASRSQGPEQFF
TGTGCCAGCAGATCGCAGGGGCCTGAGCAGTTCTTC
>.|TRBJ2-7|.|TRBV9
CASSPGPTEQYF
TGTGCCAGCAGCCCGGGGCCGACCGAGCAGTACTTC
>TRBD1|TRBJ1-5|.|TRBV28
CASSMTGADQPQHF
TGTGCCAGCAGCATGACAGGGGCAGATCAGCCCCAGCATTTT
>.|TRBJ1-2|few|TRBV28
CASSLLNYGYTF
TGTGCCAGCAGTTTACTTAACTATGGCTACACCTTC
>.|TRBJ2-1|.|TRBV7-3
CASSQSRGDEQFF
TGTGCCAGCAGCCAATCCAGGGGTGATGAGCAGTTCTTC
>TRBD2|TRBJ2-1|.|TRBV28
CASSLYTSGEGHEQFF
TGTGCCAGCAGTTTATATACTAGCGGGGAAGGTCATGAGCAGTTCTTC
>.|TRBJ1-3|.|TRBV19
CASSGSLSGNTIYF
TGTGCCAGTAGTGGCAGCCTCTCTGGAAACACCATATATTTT
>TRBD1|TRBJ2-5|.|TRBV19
CASSTRQGAETQYF
TGTGCCAGTAGTACCAGACAGGGGGCCGAGACCCAGTACTTC
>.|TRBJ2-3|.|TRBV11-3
CASSARSASTDTQYF
TGTGCCAGCAGCGCCCGGAGTGCTAGCACAGATACGCAGTATTTT
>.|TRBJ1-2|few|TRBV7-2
CASSSTVILANYGYTF
TGTGCCAGCAGCTCCACAGTGATCTTAGCTAACTATGGCTACACCTTC
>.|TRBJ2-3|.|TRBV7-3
CASSLGTTDTQYF
TGTGCCAGCAGCTTAGGGACCACAGATACGCAGTATTTT
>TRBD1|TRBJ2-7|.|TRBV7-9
CASSTRDRYEQYF
TGTGCCAGCAGCACCCGGGACAGATACGAGCAGTACTTC
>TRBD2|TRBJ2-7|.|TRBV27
CASRRASGGIYEQYF
TGTGCCAGCAGAAGGGCTAGCGGGGGGATCTACGAGCAGTACTTC
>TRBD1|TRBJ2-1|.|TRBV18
CASSPPGQGNNEQFF
TGTGCCAGCTCACCACCGGGACAGGGGAACAATGAGCAGTTCTTC
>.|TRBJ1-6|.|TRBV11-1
CASSLSGGAPIHF
TGTGCCAGCAGCTTAAGTGGGGGCGCGCCCATCCACTTT
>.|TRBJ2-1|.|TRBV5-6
CASSLGGRTYNEQFF
TGTGCCAGCAGCTTGGGGGGACGCACCTACAATGAGCAGTTCTTC
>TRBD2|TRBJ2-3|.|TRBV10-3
CAIQSAGVGEGDTQYF
TGTGCCATCCAATCAGCGGGAGTTGGGGAAGGAGATACGCAGTATTTT
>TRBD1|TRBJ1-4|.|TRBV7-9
CASSRDRVEKLFF
TGTGCCAGCAGCAGGGACAGGGTTGAAAAACTGTTTTTT
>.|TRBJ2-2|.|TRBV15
CATSSFKELFF
TGTGCCACCAGCTCATTCAAGGAGCTGTTTTTT
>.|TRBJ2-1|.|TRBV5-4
CASSFYSSDEQFF
TGTGCCAGCAGCTTCTATAGCAGCGATGAGCAGTTCTTC
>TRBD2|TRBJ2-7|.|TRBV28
CASSPVTGEGPYEQYF
TGTGCCAGCAGCCCCGTGACGGGGGAGGGACCCTACGAGCAGTACTTC
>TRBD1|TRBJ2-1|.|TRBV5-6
CASSLEGQVLYNEQFF
TGTGCCAGCAGCTTGGAGGGACAGGTTTTATACAATGAGCAGTTCTTC
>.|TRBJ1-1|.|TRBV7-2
CASSLSFGPMNTEAFF
TGTGCCAGCAGCTTATCTTTCGGGCCCATGAACACTGAAGCTTTCTTT
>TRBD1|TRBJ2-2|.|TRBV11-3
CASSPIRGSNAGELFF
TGTGCCAGCAGCCCTATCAGGGGGTCAAACGCCGGGGAGCTGTTTTTT
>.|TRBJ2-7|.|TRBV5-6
CASSLYRVHEQYF
TGTGCCAGCAGCTTGTATAGGGTGCACGAGCAGTACTTC
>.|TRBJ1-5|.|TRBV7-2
CASSPGVVQPQHF
TGTGCCAGCAGCCCCGGTGTCGTACAGCCCCAGCATTTT
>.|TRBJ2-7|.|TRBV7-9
CASSYRDGPYEQYF
TGCGCCAGCAGCTACCGGGACGGACCCTACGAGCAGTACTTC
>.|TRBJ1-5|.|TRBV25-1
CASSEGDQPQHF
TGTGCCAGCAGTGAAGGGGATCAGCCCCAGCATTTT
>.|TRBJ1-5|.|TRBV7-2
CASRTAGGNQPQHF
TGTGCCAGCAGGACCGCAGGGGGCAATCAGCCCCAGCATTTT
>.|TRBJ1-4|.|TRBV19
CASSTRTAGNEKLFF
TGTGCCAGTAGTACCCGGACGGCGGGTAATGAAAAACTGTTTTTT
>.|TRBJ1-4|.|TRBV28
CASSFIGWDGQDNEKLFF
TGTGCCAGCAGTTTCATCGGGTGGGATGGCCAGGATAATGAAAAACTGTTTTTT
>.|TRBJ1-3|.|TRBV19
CASSIQSGNTIYF
TGTGCCAGTAGTATCCAGTCTGGAAACACCATATATTTT
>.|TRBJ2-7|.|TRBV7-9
CASSGSLYEQYF
TGTGCCAGCAGCGGCTCCCTCTACGAGCAGTACTTC
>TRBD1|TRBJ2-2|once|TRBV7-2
CASSFGQGGFSTGELFF
TGTGCCAGCAGCTTTGGACAGGGTGGTTTTTCGACCGGGGAGCTGTTTTTT
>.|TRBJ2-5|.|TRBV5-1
CASSLLRTEGETQYF
TGCGCCAGCAGCTTGTTACGGACAGAAGGGGAGACCCAGTACTTC
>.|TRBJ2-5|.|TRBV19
CASSIGRAGSQETQYF
TGTGCCAGTAGTATAGGGCGAGCGGGTTCCCAAGAGACCCAGTACTTC
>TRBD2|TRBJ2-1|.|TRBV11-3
CASSFGAGTSGSYNEQFF
TGTGCCAGCAGCTTTGGGGCCGGGACTAGCGGGAGCTACAATGAGCAGTTCTTC
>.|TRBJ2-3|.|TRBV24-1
CATSDSLGDLTQYF
TGTGCCACCAGTGATTCCCTAGGGGACCTGACGCAGTATTTT
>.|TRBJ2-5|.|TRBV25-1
CASSEGLWTQYF
TGTGCCAGCAGTGAGGGCTTGTGGACCCAGTACTTC
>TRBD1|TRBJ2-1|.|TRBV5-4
CASSPTGASEQFF
TGTGCCAGCAGCCCTACAGGGGCTAGTGAGCAGTTCTTC
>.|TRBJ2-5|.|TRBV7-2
CATSFRAGDPRETQYF
TGTGCCACCTCCTTCCGGGCAGGGGACCCGCGGGAGACCCAGTACTTC